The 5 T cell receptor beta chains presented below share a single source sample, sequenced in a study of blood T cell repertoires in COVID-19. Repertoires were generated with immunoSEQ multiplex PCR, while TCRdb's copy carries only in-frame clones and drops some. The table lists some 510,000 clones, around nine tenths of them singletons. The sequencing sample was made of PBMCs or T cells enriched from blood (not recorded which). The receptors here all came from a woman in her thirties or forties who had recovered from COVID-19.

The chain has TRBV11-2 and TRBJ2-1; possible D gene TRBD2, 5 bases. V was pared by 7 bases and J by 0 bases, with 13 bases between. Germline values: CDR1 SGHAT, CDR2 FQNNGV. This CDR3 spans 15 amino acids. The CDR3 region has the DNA TGTGCCAGCACCATGATAGAGGGCTCCTACAATGAGCAGTTCTTC. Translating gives CASTMIEGSYNEQFF. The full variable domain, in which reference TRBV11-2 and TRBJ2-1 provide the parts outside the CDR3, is EAGVAQSPRYKIIEKRQSVAFWCNPISGHATLYWYQQILGQGPKLLIQFQNNGVVDDSQLPKDRFSAERLKGVDSTLKIQPAKLEDSAVYLCASTMIEGSYNEQFFGPGTRLTVL.

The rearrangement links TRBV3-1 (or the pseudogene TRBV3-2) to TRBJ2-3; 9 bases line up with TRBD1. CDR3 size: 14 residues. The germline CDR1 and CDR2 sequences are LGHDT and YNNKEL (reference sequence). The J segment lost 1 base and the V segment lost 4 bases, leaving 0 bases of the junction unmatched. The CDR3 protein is CASSRTGGTDTQYF. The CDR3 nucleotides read TGTGCCAGCAGCCGGACAGGGGGCACAGATACGCAGTATTTT.

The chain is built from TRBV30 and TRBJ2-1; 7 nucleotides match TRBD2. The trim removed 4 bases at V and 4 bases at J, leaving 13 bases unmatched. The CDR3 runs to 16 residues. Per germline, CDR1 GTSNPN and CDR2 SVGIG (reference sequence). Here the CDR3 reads CAWNPLGGRGYNEQFF. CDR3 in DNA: TGTGCCTGGAACCCCCTTGGCGGGAGAGGGTACAATGAGCAGTTCTTC.

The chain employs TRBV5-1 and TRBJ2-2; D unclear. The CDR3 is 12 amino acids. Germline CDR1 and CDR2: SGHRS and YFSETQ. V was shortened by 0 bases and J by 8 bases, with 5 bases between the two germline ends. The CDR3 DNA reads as TGCGCCAGCAGCTTGGTCCGGGGGGAGCTGTTTTTT. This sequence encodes CASSLVRGELFF.

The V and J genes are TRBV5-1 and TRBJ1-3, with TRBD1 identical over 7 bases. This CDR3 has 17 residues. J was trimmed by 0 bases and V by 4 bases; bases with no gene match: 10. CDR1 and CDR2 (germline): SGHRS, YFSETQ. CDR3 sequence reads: CASSLSGQDYSGNTIYF. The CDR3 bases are TGCGCCAGCAGCCTTAGCGGACAGGACTACTCTGGAAACACCATATATTTT.